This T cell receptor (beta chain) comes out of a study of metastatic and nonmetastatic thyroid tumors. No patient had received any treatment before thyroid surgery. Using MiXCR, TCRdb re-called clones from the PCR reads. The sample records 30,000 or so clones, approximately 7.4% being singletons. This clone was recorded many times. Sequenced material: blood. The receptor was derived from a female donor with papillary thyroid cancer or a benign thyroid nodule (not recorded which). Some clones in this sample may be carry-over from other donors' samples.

The CDR3: CSVGVAGFNTEAFF. The DNA for the CDR3 is TGCAGCGTGGGGGTGGCAGGGTTCAACACTGAAGCTTTCTTT. The rearrangement uses TRBV29-1 and TRBJ1-1; D possibly corresponds to TRBD1 (5 bases). There are 14 residues in the CDR3. Germline V gives CDR1 SQVTM, CDR2 ANQGSEA. V dropped 6 bases and J dropped 2 bases, with 16 bases sitting between them.